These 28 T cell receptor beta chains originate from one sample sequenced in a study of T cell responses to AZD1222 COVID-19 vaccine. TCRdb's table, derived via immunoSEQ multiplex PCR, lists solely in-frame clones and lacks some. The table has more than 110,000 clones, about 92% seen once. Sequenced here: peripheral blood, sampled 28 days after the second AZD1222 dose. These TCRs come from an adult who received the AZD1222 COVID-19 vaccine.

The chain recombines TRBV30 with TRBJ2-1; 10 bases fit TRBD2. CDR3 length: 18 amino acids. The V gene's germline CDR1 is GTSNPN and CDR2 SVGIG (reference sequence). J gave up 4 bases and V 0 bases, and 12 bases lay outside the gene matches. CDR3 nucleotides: TGTGCCTGGAGTGTACTAAGCCCTAGCGGGAGTTCTTACAATGAGCAGTTCTTC. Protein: CAWSVLSPSGSSYNEQFF.

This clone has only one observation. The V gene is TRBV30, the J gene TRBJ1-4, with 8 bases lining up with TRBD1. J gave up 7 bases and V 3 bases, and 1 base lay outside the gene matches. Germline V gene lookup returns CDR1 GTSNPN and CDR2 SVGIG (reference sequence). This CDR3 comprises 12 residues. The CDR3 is CAWRTGVEKLFF. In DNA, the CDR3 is TGTGCCTGGAGGACAGGGGTTGAAAAACTGTTTTTT.

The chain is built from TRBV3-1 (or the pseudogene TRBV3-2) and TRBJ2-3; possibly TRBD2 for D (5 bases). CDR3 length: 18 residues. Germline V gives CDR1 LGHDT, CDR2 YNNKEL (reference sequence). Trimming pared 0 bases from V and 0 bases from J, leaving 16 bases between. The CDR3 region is CASSQDLSSGLSTDTQYF. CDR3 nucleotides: TGTGCCAGCAGCCAAGATCTTTCGAGTGGACTCAGCACAGATACGCAGTATTTT.

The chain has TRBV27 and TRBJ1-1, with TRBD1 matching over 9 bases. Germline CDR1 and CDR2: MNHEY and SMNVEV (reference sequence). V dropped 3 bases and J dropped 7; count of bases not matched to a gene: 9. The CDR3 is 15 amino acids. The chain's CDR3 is CASSFYGTGIGEAFF. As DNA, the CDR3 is TGTGCCAGCAGTTTTTATGGGACAGGGATTGGTGAAGCTTTCTTT.

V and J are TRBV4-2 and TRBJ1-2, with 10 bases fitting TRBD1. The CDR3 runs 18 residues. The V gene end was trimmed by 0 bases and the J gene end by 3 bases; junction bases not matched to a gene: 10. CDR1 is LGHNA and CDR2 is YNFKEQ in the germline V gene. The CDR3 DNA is TGTGCCAGCAGCCAAGATCCTACCGGGACAGGGGATCACTATGGCTACACCTTC. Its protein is CASSQDPTGTGDHYGYTF.

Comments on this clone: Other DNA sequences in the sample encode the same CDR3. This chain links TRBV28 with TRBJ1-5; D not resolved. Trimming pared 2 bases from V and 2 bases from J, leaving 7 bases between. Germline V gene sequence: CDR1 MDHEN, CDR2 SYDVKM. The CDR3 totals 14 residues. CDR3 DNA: TGTGCCAGCAGTTTAAATTGGGGCAATCAGCCCCAGCATTTT. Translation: CASSLNWGNQPQHF.

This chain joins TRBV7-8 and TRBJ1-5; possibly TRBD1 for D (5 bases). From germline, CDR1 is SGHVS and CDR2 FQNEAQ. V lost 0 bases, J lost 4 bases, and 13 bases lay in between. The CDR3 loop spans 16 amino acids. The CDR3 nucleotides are TGTGCCAGCAGCTTAGCGTGGGGGGGACGGAATCAGCCCCAGCATTTT. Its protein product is CASSLAWGGRNQPQHF.

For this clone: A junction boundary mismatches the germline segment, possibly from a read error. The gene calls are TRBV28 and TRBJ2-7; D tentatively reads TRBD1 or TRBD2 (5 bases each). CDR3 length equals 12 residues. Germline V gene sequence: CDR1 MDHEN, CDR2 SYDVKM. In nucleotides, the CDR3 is TGTGCCAGCAGTTCCGGACGAGGGGTATTACCGTTC. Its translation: CASSSGRGVLPF.

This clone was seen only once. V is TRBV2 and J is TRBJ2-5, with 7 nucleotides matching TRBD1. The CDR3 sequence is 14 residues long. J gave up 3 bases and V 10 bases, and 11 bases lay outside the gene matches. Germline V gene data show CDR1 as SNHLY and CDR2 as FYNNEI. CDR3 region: CATRGRTGEETQYF. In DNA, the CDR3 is TGTGCCACGAGGGGGCGAACAGGGGAAGAGACCCAGTACTTC.

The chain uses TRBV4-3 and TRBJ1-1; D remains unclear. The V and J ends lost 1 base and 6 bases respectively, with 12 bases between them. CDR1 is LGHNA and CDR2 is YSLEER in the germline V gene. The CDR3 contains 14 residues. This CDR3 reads CASSQATGVPEAFF. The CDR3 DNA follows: TGCGCCAGCAGCCAAGCAACCGGGGTACCTGAAGCTTTCTTT.

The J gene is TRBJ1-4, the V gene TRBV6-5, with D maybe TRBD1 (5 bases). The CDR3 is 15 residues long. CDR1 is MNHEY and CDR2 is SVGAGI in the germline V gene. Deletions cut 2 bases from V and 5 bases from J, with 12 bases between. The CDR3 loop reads CASSYRGGGNEKLFF. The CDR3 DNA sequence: TGTGCCAGCAGTTACCGGGGGGGTGGAAATGAAAAACTGTTTTTT.

CDR3 amino acids: CASSQSLAGGQETQYF. The CDR3 DNA follows: TGCGCCAGCAGCCAATCACTAGCGGGGGGACAAGAGACCCAGTACTTC. J is TRBJ2-5 and V is TRBV4-3; 12 bases are a match to TRBD2. CDR1 is LGHNA, CDR2 YSLEER, per germline. Trimming removed 2 bases from V and 2 bases from J; junction bases left unmatched: 3. The CDR3 spans 16 residues.

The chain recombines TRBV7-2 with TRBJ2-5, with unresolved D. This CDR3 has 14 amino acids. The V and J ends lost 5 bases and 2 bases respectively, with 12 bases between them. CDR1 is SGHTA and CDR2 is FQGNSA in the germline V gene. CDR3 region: CASSPLSGQETQYF. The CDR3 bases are TGTGCCAGCAGCCCCCTCAGTGGTCAAGAGACCCAGTACTTC.

CDR3 region: CASSPSQGADYGYTF. The CDR3 DNA is TGTGCCAGCTCACCTTCCCAGGGGGCCGACTATGGCTACACCTTC. V gene TRBV18 combines with J gene TRBJ1-2; 8 bases are shared with TRBD1. Germline CDR1 reads KGHSH; CDR2 reads LQKENI. This CDR3 is 15 amino acids long. V was pared by 3 bases and J by 3 bases, with 6 bases of the junction left unmatched.

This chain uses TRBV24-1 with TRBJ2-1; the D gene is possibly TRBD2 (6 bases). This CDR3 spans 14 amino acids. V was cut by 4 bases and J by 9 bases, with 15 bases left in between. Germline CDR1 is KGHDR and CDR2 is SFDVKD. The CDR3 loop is CATSEPGLLGEQFF. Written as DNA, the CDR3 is TGTGCCACCAGTGAACCGGGACTCCTCGGTGAGCAGTTCTTC.

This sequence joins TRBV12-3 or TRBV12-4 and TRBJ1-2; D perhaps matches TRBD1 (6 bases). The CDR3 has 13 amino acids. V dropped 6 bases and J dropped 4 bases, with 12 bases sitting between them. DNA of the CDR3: TGTGCCAGCAGATGGGGGGCCGGCTATGGCTACACCTTC. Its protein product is CASRWGAGYGYTF.

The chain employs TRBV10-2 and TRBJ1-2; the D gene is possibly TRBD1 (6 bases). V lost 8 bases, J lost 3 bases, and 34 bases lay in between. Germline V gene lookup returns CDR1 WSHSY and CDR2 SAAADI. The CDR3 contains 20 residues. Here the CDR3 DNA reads TGCGCCAGCGCGTTACGGACAGTTCATAAAATGTACAAGCATCACTATGGCTACACCTTC. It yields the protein CASALRTVHKMYKHHYGYTF.

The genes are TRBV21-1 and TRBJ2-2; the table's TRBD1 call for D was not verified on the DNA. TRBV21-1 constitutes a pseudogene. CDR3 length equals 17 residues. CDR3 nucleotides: TGTGCCAGCAGCAAAGTCTGTGGGACAGCGAACACCGGGGAGCTGTTTTTT. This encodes CASSKVCGTANTGELFF.

The DNA for the CDR3 is TGTGCCAGCAGGGGCCGTGGTCCGATCTCTGGAAACACCATATATTTT. It translates to CASRGRGPISGNTIYF. The chain employs TRBV28 and TRBJ1-3, with unresolved D. This CDR3 region has 16 residues. The germline CDR1 and CDR2 sequences are MDHEN and SYDVKM. Deletions cut 6 bases from V and 0 bases from J, with 15 bases between. Together with reference TRBV28 and TRBJ1-3, the CDR3 gives the full variable domain: DVKVTQSSRYLVKRTGEKVFLECVQDMDHENMFWYRQDPGLGLRLIYFSYDVKMKEKGDIPEGYSVSREKKERFSLILESASTNQTSMYLCASRGRGPISGNTIYFGEGSWLTVV.

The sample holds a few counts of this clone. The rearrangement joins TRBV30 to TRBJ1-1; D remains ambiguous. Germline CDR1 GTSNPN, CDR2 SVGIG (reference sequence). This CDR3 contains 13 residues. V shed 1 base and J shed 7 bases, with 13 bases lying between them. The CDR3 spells CAWSASRTDEAFF. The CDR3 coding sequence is TGTGCCTGGAGTGCTAGCAGGACCGATGAAGCTTTCTTT.

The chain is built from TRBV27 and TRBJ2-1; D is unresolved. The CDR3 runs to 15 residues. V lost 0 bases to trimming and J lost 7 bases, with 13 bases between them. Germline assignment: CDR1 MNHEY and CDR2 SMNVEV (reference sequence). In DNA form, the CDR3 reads TGTGCCAGCAGTTTATCACTGGCAGCAAGTAATGAGCAGTTCTTC. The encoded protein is CASSLSLAASNEQFF.

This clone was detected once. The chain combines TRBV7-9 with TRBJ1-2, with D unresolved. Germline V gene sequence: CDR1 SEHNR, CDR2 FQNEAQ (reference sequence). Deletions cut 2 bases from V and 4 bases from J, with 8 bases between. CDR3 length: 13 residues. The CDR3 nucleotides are TGTGCCAGCAGCTTATCCGGACCCTATGGCTACACCTTC. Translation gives CASSLSGPYGYTF.

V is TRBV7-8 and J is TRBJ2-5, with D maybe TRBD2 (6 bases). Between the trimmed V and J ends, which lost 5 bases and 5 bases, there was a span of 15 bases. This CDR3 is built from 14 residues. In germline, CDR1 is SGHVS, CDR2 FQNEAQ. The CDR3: CASSHRRGRETQYF. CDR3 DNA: TGTGCCAGCAGCCACCGGCGGGGACGGGAGACCCAGTACTTC.

The CDR3 here is CASSSPGGQDTQYF. CDR3 nucleotides: TGTGCCAGCAGTTCGCCAGGGGGCCAAGATACGCAGTATTTT. The chain is built from TRBV28 and TRBJ2-3; 8 bases map to TRBD1. V shed 4 bases and J 5 bases; nucleotides not matched to a gene: 5. Germline V gives CDR1 MDHEN, CDR2 SYDVKM. The CDR3 extends over 14 amino acids.

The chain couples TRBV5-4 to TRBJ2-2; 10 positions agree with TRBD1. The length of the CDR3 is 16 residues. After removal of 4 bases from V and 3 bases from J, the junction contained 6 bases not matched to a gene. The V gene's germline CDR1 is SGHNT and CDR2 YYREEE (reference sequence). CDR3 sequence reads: CASSPWTGGDTGELFF. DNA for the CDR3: TGTGCCAGCAGCCCCTGGACAGGGGGGGACACCGGGGAGCTGTTTTTT. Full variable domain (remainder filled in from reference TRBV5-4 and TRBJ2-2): ETGVTQSPTHLIKTRGQQVTLRCSSQSGHNTVSWYQQALGQGPQFIFQYYREEENGRGNFPPRFSGLQFPNYSSELNVNALELDDSALYLCASSPWTGGDTGELFFGEGSRLTVL.

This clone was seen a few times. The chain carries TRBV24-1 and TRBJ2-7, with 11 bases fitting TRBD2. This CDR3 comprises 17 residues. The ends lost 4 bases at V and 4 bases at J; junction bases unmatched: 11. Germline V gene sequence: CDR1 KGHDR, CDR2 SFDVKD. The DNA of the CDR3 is TGTGCCACCAGTGAGTTCTTACTAGCGGGAGTAGCGTACGAGCAGTACTTC. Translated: CATSEFLLAGVAYEQYF.

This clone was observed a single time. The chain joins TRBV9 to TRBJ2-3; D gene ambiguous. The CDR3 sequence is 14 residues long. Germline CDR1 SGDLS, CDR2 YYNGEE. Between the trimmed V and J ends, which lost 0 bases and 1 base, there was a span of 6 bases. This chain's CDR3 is CASSVDGRTDTQYF. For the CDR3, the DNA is TGTGCCAGCAGCGTAGACGGGCGCACAGATACGCAGTATTTT.

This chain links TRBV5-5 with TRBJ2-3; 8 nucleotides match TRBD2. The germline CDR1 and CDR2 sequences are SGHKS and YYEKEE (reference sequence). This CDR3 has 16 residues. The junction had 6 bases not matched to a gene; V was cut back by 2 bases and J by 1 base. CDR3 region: CASSFAGGRRTDTQYF. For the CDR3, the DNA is TGTGCCAGCAGCTTCGCGGGCGGGAGGCGCACAGATACGCAGTATTTT.